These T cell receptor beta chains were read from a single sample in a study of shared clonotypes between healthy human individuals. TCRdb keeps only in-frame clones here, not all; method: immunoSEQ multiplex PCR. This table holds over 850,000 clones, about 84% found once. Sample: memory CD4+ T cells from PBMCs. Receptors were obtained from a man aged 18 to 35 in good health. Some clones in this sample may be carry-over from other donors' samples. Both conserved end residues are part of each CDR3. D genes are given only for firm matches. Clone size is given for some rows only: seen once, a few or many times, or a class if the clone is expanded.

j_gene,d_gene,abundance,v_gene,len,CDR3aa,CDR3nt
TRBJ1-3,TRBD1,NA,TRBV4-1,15,CASGEQGISGNTIYF,TGCGCCAGCGGCGAACAGGGGATCTCTGGAAACACCATATATTTT
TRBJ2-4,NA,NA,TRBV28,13,CASSRAFRNIQYF,TGTGCCAGCAGTCGGGCATTTCGGAACATTCAGTACTTC
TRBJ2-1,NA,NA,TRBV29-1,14,CSVRRDGTYNEQFF,TGCAGCGTGAGGAGGGACGGCACCTACAATGAGCAGTTCTTC
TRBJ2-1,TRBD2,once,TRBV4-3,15,CASSRLAREDNEQFF,TGCGCCAGCAGCCGACTAGCAAGGGAGGACAATGAGCAGTTCTTC
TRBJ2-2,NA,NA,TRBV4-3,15,CASSQVYRFPGELFF,TGCGCCAGCAGCCAAGTTTACCGTTTTCCCGGGGAGCTGTTTTTT
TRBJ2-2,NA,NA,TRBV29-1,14,CSVDLGRDTGELFF,TGCAGCGTTGACCTAGGACGAGACACCGGGGAGCTGTTTTTT
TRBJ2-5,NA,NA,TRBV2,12,CASSGHQETQYF,TGTGCCAGCAGTGGTCACCAAGAGACCCAGTACTTC
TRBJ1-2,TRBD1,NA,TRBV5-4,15,CASSNPQGADYGYTF,TGTGCCAGCAGCAACCCTCAGGGGGCGGACTATGGCTACACCTTC
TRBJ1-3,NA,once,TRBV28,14,CASSLSTAGNTIYF,TGTGCCAGCAGTTTATCGACAGCCGGAAACACCATATATTTT
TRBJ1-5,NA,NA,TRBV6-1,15,CASSEESRGFQPQHF,TGTGCCAGCAGTGAAGAAAGTAGGGGTTTTCAGCCCCAGCATTTT
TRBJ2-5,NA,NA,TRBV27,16,CASSFSPGRFQETQYF,TGTGCCAGCAGTTTTTCTCCAGGTCGCTTCCAAGAGACCCAGTACTTC
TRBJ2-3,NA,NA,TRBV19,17,CASRARGSGGGTDTQYF,TGTGCCAGTAGGGCTCGGGGTAGCGGAGGGGGCACAGATACGCAGTATTTT
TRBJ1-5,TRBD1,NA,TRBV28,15,CASSLWDRGGQPQHF,TGTGCCAGCAGTTTATGGGACAGGGGCGGTCAGCCCCAGCATTTT
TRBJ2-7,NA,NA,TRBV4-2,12,CAFPGSGYEQYF,TGTGCCTTCCCTGGGTCGGGGTACGAGCAGTACTTC
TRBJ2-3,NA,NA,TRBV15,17,CATSRAGAGRSTDTQYF,TGTGCCACCAGCAGGGCGGGGGCAGGGAGGAGCACAGATACGCAGTATTTT
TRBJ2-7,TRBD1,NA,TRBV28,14,CASSAIGTGGEQYF,TGTGCCAGCAGTGCAATTGGGACAGGGGGCGAGCAGTACTTC
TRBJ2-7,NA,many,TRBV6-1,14,CASSEAIQTYEQYF,TGTGCCAGCAGTGAAGCCATACAGACCTACGAGCAGTACTTC
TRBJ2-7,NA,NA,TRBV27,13,CASSDVFTYEQYF,TGTGCCAGCAGCGACGTATTCACCTACGAGCAGTACTTC
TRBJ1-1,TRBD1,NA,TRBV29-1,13,CSVEQGPVTEAFF,TGCAGCGTCGAACAGGGGCCTGTCACTGAAGCTTTCTTT
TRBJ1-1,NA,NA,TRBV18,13,CASSPTGDTEAFF,TGTGCCAGCTCACCTACAGGAGATACTGAAGCTTTCTTT
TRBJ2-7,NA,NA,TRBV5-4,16,CASSLAFGGLSYEQYF,TGTGCCAGCAGCTTGGCTTTCGGGGGCCTTTCCTACGAGCAGTACTTC
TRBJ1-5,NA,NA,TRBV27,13,CASSYDRNQPQHF,TGTGCCAGCAGCTATGACAGAAATCAGCCCCAGCATTTT
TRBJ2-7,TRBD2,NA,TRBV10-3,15,CAISETSGSSYEQYF,TGTGCCATCAGTGAGACTAGCGGGAGCTCCTACGAGCAGTACTTC
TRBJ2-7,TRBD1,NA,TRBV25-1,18,CATTRGQGLPPTFYEQYF,TGTGCCACCACTAGAGGACAGGGCCTTCCCCCCACCTTCTACGAGCAGTACTTC
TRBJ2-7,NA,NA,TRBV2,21,CASSEALIGHTFGQGFEEQYF,TGTGCCAGCAGTGAAGCGCTTATTGGCCATACCTTTGGGCAGGGGTTTGAAGAGCAGTACTTC
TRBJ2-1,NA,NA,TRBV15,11,CATSVRGEQFF,TGTGCCACCAGCGTAAGGGGTGAGCAGTTCTTC
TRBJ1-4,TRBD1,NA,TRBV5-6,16,CATGQGGDATNEKLFF,TGTGCCACCGGACAGGGTGGAGACGCAACTAATGAAAAACTGTTTTTT
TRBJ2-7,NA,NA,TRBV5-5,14,CASSPGPAVYEQYF,TGTGCCAGCAGCCCCGGCCCGGCTGTCTACGAGCAGTACTTC
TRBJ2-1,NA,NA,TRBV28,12,CASSSQGLGQFF,TGTGCCAGCAGCTCTCAGGGTCTCGGGCAGTTCTTC
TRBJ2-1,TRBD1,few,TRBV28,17,CASSFPGQGESYNEQFF,TGTGCCAGCAGTTTCCCGGGACAGGGAGAATCCTACAATGAGCAGTTCTTC
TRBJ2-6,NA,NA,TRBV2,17,CASSEETGSRGANVLTF,TGTGCCAGCAGTGAAGAGACAGGTTCGAGAGGGGCCAACGTCCTGACTTTC
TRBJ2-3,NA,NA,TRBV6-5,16,CASSYEGGSSTDTQYF,TGTGCCAGCAGTTACGAAGGGGGGTCGAGCACAGATACGCAGTATTTT
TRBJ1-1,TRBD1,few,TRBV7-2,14,CASSLVQGGTEAFF,TGTGCCAGCAGCTTAGTCCAGGGGGGGACTGAAGCTTTCTTT
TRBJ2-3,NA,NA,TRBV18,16,CASSPLEGTGTDTQYF,TGTGCCAGCTCACCCTTGGAGGGAACTGGCACAGATACGCAGTATTTT
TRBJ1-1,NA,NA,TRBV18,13,CANRQSMNTEAFF,TGTGCCAACAGACAGTCGATGAACACTGAAGCTTTCTTT
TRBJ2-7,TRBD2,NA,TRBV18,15,CASSPQSGTQYEQYF,TGTGCCAGCTCACCACAAAGCGGGACCCAATACGAGCAGTACTTC
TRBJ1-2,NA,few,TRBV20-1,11,CSAGDTYGYTF,TGCAGTGCTGGGGACACCTATGGCTACACCTTC
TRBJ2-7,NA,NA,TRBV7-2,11,CASSLYSEQYF,TGTGCCAGCAGCCTATATAGCGAGCAGTACTTC
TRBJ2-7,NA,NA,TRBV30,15,CAWDQGGESSYEQYF,TGTGCCTGGGACCAAGGAGGGGAGAGCTCCTACGAGCAGTACTTC
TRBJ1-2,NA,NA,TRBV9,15,CASSVVTAEASGYTF,TGTGCCAGCAGCGTAGTAACGGCGGAGGCCTCTGGCTACACCTTC